These T cell receptor beta chains were read from a single sample in a study of blood T cells in healthy people across ages. TCRdb re-called the 5' RACE reads through MiXCR, storing one row per CDR3 protein. The sample yields fewer than 2,000,000 distinct CDR3 sequences, about 39% seen once. Sequencing was performed on blood. These receptors came from a human donor in good health. Each CDR3 is given with its conserved first and last residue. Each record gives: V gene, D gene, CDR3 length, clone size, J gene, CDR3 protein, CDR3 DNA. A D gene is named only where the DNA matches it firmly. The size of a clone is reported for some rows only, either as once, few or many, or as a class for expanded clones.

v_call: TRBV10-3
d_call: -
cdr3_length: 13
clone_size: -
j_call: TRBJ2-3
cdr3_aa: CAIRDSYTDTQYF
cdr3_nt: TGTGCCATCCGCGACAGCTACACAGATACGCAGTATTTT

v_call: TRBV6-1
d_call: TRBD1
cdr3_length: 17
clone_size: -
j_call: TRBJ1-2
cdr3_aa: CASRIGTGRFVNGGYTF
cdr3_nt: TGTGCCAGCAGAATCGGGACAGGGCGATTTGTAAATGGTGGCTACACCTTC

v_call: TRBV27
d_call: -
cdr3_length: 15
clone_size: few
j_call: TRBJ2-1
cdr3_aa: CASSPALSSYNEQFF
cdr3_nt: TGTGCCAGCAGTCCAGCCTTGAGCTCCTACAATGAGCAGTTCTTC

v_call: TRBV2
d_call: TRBD1
cdr3_length: 15
clone_size: -
j_call: TRBJ1-2
cdr3_aa: CASPRGDRPGYGYTF
cdr3_nt: TGTGCCAGCCCAAGGGGGGACAGACCCGGCTATGGCTACACCTTC

v_call: TRBV3-1
d_call: -
cdr3_length: 14
clone_size: -
j_call: TRBJ2-1
cdr3_aa: CASSQTGPNNEQFF
cdr3_nt: TGTGCCAGCAGCCAAACAGGGCCGAACAATGAGCAGTTCTTC

v_call: TRBV6-6
d_call: -
cdr3_length: 15
clone_size: -
j_call: TRBJ2-7
cdr3_aa: CASSPGQLSTGEQYF
cdr3_nt: TGTGCCAGCAGTCCCGGACAGCTCTCGACCGGGGAGCAGTACTTC

v_call: TRBV7-8
d_call: -
cdr3_length: 14
clone_size: once
j_call: TRBJ2-3
cdr3_aa: CASSSSTGTLLEYF
cdr3_nt: TGTGCCAGCAGCTCCTCTACCGGGACTCTGCTGGAGTATTTT

v_call: TRBV14
d_call: -
cdr3_length: 13
clone_size: few
j_call: TRBJ2-3
cdr3_aa: CASSQAASNTQYF
cdr3_nt: TGTGCCAGCAGCCAAGCGGCTAGTAATACGCAGTATTTT

v_call: TRBV11-3
d_call: TRBD1
cdr3_length: 15
clone_size: few
j_call: TRBJ2-7
cdr3_aa: CASSPDRVGKNEQYF
cdr3_nt: TGTGCCAGCAGCCCCGACAGGGTGGGTAAGAACGAGCAGTACTTC

v_call: TRBV28
d_call: -
cdr3_length: 15
clone_size: -
j_call: TRBJ2-7
cdr3_aa: CASTEVREGLYEQYF
cdr3_nt: TGTGCCAGCACCGAGGTCAGGGAAGGGCTTTACGAGCAGTACTTC

v_call: TRBV4-3
d_call: -
cdr3_length: 15
clone_size: few
j_call: TRBJ2-1
cdr3_aa: CASSQEGNGGREQFF
cdr3_nt: TGCGCCAGCAGCCAAGAGGGTAATGGGGGACGTGAGCAGTTCTTC

v_call: TRBV7-2
d_call: -
cdr3_length: 15
clone_size: -
j_call: TRBJ2-7
cdr3_aa: CASSLSSYSSYEQYF
cdr3_nt: TGTGCCAGCAGCTTAAGCTCCTATAGCTCCTACGAGCAGTACTTC

v_call: TRBV6-5
d_call: -
cdr3_length: 16
clone_size: -
j_call: TRBJ1-2
cdr3_aa: CASSYSLSGAGYGYTF
cdr3_nt: TGTGCCAGCAGTTACTCCCTAAGTGGGGCGGGCTATGGCTACACCTTC

v_call: TRBV3-1
d_call: TRBD2
cdr3_length: 14
clone_size: -
j_call: TRBJ2-1
cdr3_aa: CASSRELAGNEQFF
cdr3_nt: TGTGCCAGCAGCCGCGAACTAGCGGGCAATGAGCAGTTCTTC

v_call: TRBV5-1
d_call: -
cdr3_length: 14
clone_size: -
j_call: TRBJ2-7
cdr3_aa: CASSYRDGHYEQYF
cdr3_nt: TGCGCCAGCAGCTACCGGGACGGCCACTACGAGCAGTACTTC

v_call: TRBV5-1
d_call: -
cdr3_length: 12
clone_size: once
j_call: TRBJ2-3
cdr3_aa: CASTPGRDTQYF
cdr3_nt: TGCGCCAGCACGCCAGGCAGAGATACGCAGTATTTT

v_call: TRBV7-9
d_call: TRBD1
cdr3_length: 16
clone_size: -
j_call: TRBJ2-3
cdr3_aa: CASSFPGTGVADTQYF
cdr3_nt: TGTGCCAGCAGCTTTCCCGGGACAGGGGTGGCAGATACGCAGTATTTT

v_call: TRBV12-3/TRBV12-4
d_call: -
cdr3_length: 13
clone_size: -
j_call: TRBJ1-1
cdr3_aa: CASSVMAGAEAFF
cdr3_nt: TGTGCCAGCTCAGTTATGGCAGGAGCTGAAGCTTTCTTT

v_call: TRBV24-1
d_call: -
cdr3_length: 14
clone_size: -
j_call: TRBJ2-7
cdr3_aa: CATSDADGGYEQYF
cdr3_nt: TGTGCCACCAGTGATGCGGACGGAGGGTACGAGCAGTACTTC

v_call: TRBV20-1
d_call: TRBD1
cdr3_length: 14
clone_size: -
j_call: TRBJ1-1
cdr3_aa: CSASWTGKGTEAFF
cdr3_nt: TGCAGTGCTAGTTGGACAGGCAAGGGAACTGAAGCTTTCTTT

v_call: TRBV7-3
d_call: -
cdr3_length: 13
clone_size: -
j_call: TRBJ2-4
cdr3_aa: CARQGLAKNIQYF
cdr3_nt: TGTGCCAGACAGGGACTAGCCAAAAACATTCAGTACTTC

v_call: TRBV7-8
d_call: TRBD2
cdr3_length: 16
clone_size: -
j_call: TRBJ2-5
cdr3_aa: CASSLRTSGSQETQYF
cdr3_nt: TGTGCCAGCAGCTTGAGGACTAGCGGCTCACAAGAGACCCAGTACTTC

v_call: TRBV9
d_call: -
cdr3_length: 15
clone_size: -
j_call: TRBJ2-5
cdr3_aa: CASSAVGQRENEQYF
cdr3_nt: TGTGCCAGCAGCGCGGTGGGACAGCGGGAAAATGAGCAGTACTTC

v_call: TRBV14
d_call: -
cdr3_length: 17
clone_size: -
j_call: TRBJ1-6
cdr3_aa: CASSQVGPSSYNSPLHF
cdr3_nt: TGTGCCAGCAGCCAAGTAGGGCCGAGCTCCTATAATTCACCCCTCCACTTT